The 18 T cell receptor beta chains below all came from one sample that was sequenced in a study of blood T cell repertoires in COVID-19. Data came from immunoSEQ multiplex PCR; TCRdb stores just in-frame clones and leaves some out. The table lists over 85,000 clones, 75% to 80% of them singletons, with under 20% in the top ten. The sample consisted of peripheral blood. The receptors were gathered from a woman older than 75 with active or convalescent COVID-19.

The chain has TRBV9 and TRBJ2-7, with D perhaps matching TRBD2 (5 bases). The CDR3 is 14 amino acids. Trimming stripped 0 bases from V and 6 bases from J, with 13 bases between. Germline CDR1 and CDR2: SGDLS and YYNGEE. The CDR3 DNA reads as TGTGCCAGCAGCGTAGCTCCAGAAGGGAGCGAGCAGTACTTC. Protein product: CASSVAPEGSEQYF. Using reference TRBV9 and TRBJ2-7 for the parts outside the CDR3, the full variable domain is DSGVTQTPKHLITATGQRVTLRCSPRSGDLSVYWYQQSLDQGLQFLIQYYNGEERAKGNILERFSAQQFPDLHSELNLSSLELGDSALYFCASSVAPEGSEQYFGPGTRLTVT.

The table lists this clone with a few counts. Here the CDR3 DNA reads TGTGCCAGCAGCCTCGACTGGGATGAGCAGTTCTTC. It encodes CASSLDWDEQFF. The chain employs TRBV28 and TRBJ2-1; D unclear. The CDR3 consists of 12 residues. Germline loops: CDR1 MDHEN, CDR2 SYDVKM. V lost 6 bases and J lost 8, with 11 bases in between.

The gene calls are TRBV10-3 and TRBJ2-5; 7 bases map to TRBD2. The V gene's germline CDR1 is ENHRY and CDR2 SYGVKD. Trimming cost V 0 bases and J 1 base; bases outside gene matches: 8. This CDR3 contains 17 residues. CDR3 region: CAISESGVAGLQETQYF. The CDR3 DNA reads TGTGCCATCAGTGAGTCGGGGGTAGCGGGCCTCCAAGAGACCCAGTACTTC.

This chain joins TRBV7-6 and TRBJ2-5; 11 nucleotides agree with TRBD1. Losses at the gene ends were 0 bases for V and 3 bases for J; bases not matched to a gene: 0. The germline CDR1 and CDR2 sequences are SGHVS and FNYEAQ. CDR3 length equals 15 residues. In DNA, the CDR3 is TGTGCCAGCAGCTTAGCGGGACAGGGGGAAGAGACCCAGTACTTC. Protein: CASSLAGQGEETQYF.

The rearrangement uses TRBV11-2 and TRBJ1-5; 7 bases fit TRBD1. The CDR3 covers 17 residues. After removal of 1 base from V and 1 base from J, the junction contained 7 bases not matched to a gene. The germline CDR1 and CDR2 sequences are SGHAT and FQNNGV. The chain's CDR3 is CASSLGEGGQSNQPQHF. CDR3 nucleotides: TGTGCCAGCAGCTTAGGAGAAGGGGGACAGAGCAATCAGCCCCAGCATTTT. Together with reference TRBV11-2 and TRBJ1-5, the CDR3 gives the full variable domain: EAGVAQSPRYKIIEKRQSVAFWCNPISGHATLYWYQQILGQGPKLLIQFQNNGVVDDSQLPKDRFSAERLKGVDSTLKIQPAKLEDSAVYLCASSLGEGGQSNQPQHFGDGTRLSIL.

V usage is TRBV29-1 and J usage is TRBJ1-1; 7 nucleotides align to TRBD1. This CDR3 has 14 residues. CDR1 is SQVTM, CDR2 ANQGSEA, per germline. J gave up 4 bases and V 4 bases, and 9 bases lay outside the gene matches. The CDR3 protein is CSVVKTGWSTEAFF. DNA for the CDR3: TGCAGCGTTGTCAAGACAGGGTGGTCCACTGAAGCTTTCTTT.

The CDR3 is CASSLGAPMGEQFF. The CDR3, as DNA: TGTGCCAGCAGCTTAGGGGCTCCTATGGGTGAGCAGTTCTTC. The chain links TRBV11-3 to TRBJ2-1; no clear D. V lost 1 base to trimming and J lost 9 bases, with 13 bases between them. This CDR3 has 14 residues. Germline V gene lookup returns CDR1 SGHNT and CDR2 YENEEA.

This chain links TRBV5-5 with TRBJ1-1; maybe TRBD1 (5 bases). The CDR3 runs to 14 residues. The V gene's germline CDR1 is SGHKS and CDR2 YYEKEE (reference sequence). V shed 5 bases and J shed 3 bases, with 14 bases lying between them. This chain's CDR3 is CASSYRGRYTEAFF. The CDR3 DNA reads TGTGCCAGCAGTTATAGGGGAAGGTACACTGAAGCTTTCTTT. The whole variable domain, filled in from reference TRBV5-5 and TRBJ1-1, reads DAGVTQSPTHLIKTRGQQVTLRCSPISGHKSVSWYQQVLGQGPQFIFQYYEKEERGRGNFPDRFSARQFPNYSSELNVNALLLGDSALYLCASSYRGRYTEAFFGQGTRLTVV.

The rearrangement joins TRBV27 to TRBJ1-2; D gene unclear. V was shortened by 0 bases and J by 4 bases, with 9 bases between the two germline ends. The germline V gene has CDR1 MNHEY and CDR2 SMNVEV (reference sequence). This CDR3 has 14 residues. DNA of the CDR3: TGTGCCAGCAGTTTATCTCGGGGAATCTATGGCTACACCTTC. This translates into CASSLSRGIYGYTF.

The chain employs TRBV7-3 and TRBJ2-1; D possibly corresponds to TRBD2 (5 bases). V gave up 5 bases and J gave up 10 bases, with 18 bases separating them. The CDR3 runs 14 residues. Germline V lookup: CDR1 SGHTA, CDR2 FQGTGA. In nucleotides, the CDR3 is TGTGCCAGCAGCGAAGCCCTAACTAGTAAGGAGCAGTTCTTC. The encoded protein is CASSEALTSKEQFF.

The CDR3 sequence is CASSLFSLTNTEAFF. The CDR3 DNA reads TGTGCCAGCAGCTTGTTTTCGTTGACAAACACTGAAGCTTTCTTT. The chain uses TRBV11-2 and TRBJ1-1; D gene ambiguous. This CDR3 comprises 15 residues. Trimming took off 3 bases at V and 2 bases at J, with 13 bases between the two ends. Germline V gene data show CDR1 as SGHAT and CDR2 as FQNNGV. The variable domain in full, completed from reference TRBV11-2 and TRBJ1-1, reads EAGVAQSPRYKIIEKRQSVAFWCNPISGHATLYWYQQILGQGPKLLIQFQNNGVVDDSQLPKDRFSAERLKGVDSTLKIQPAKLEDSAVYLCASSLFSLTNTEAFFGQGTRLTVV.

This clone was observed a single time. This chain uses TRBV18 with TRBJ2-5; 8 nucleotides align to TRBD2. CDR3 length equals 16 residues. Germline V gene lookup returns CDR1 KGHSH and CDR2 LQKENI. V lost 3 bases, J lost 5 bases, and 11 bases stayed unmatched. CDR3 protein: CASSPRESGSWETQYF. The CDR3, as DNA: TGTGCCAGCTCACCCCGCGAGAGCGGGAGTTGGGAGACCCAGTACTTC.

V is TRBV18 and J is TRBJ2-7; D is unresolved. Trimming pared 0 bases from V and 4 bases from J, leaving 7 bases between. Per germline, CDR1 KGHSH and CDR2 LQKENI. The CDR3 extends over 13 amino acids. DNA of the CDR3: TGTGCCAGCTCACCACCGGGCAGTTACGAGCAGTACTTC. This translates into CASSPPGSYEQYF.

V is TRBV19 and J is TRBJ1-5; 10 bases line up with TRBD1. This CDR3 has 14 amino acids. Trimming took 6 bases from V and 6 from J; bases not matched to a gene: 5. Per germline, CDR1 LNHDA and CDR2 SQIVND (reference sequence). The CDR3 region has the DNA TGTGCCAGTAGCGGACAGGGGGTTGGTCAGCCCCAGCATTTT. It translates to CASSGQGVGQPQHF. Using reference TRBV19 and TRBJ1-5 for the parts outside the CDR3, the full variable domain is DGGITQSPKYLFRKEGQNVTLSCEQNLNHDAMYWYRQDPGQGLRLIYYSQIVNDFQKGDIAEGYSVSREKKESFPLTVTSAQKNPTAFYLCASSGQGVGQPQHFGDGTRLSIL.

The CDR3 reads CASSRTGREGETQYF. DNA for the CDR3: TGTGCCAGCAGCCGTACTGGGCGGGAGGGCGAGACCCAGTACTTC. V and J are TRBV9 and TRBJ2-5; 9 bases are a match to TRBD2. CDR1 and CDR2 (germline): SGDLS, YYNGEE. This CDR3 has 15 amino acids. Trimming cost V 4 bases and J 5 bases; bases outside gene matches: 9.

The chain recombines TRBV4-3 with TRBJ2-7; TRBD2 agrees at 12 bases. The germline gives CDR1 LGHNA, CDR2 YSLEER. Trimming removed 0 bases from V and 7 bases from J; junction bases left unmatched: 7. CDR3 length equals 16 residues. The DNA for the CDR3 is TGCGCCAGCAGCCAAGAGGCTAGCGGGAGGGCGAGGGAGCAGTACTTC. Protein: CASSQEASGRAREQYF.

The chain employs TRBV2 and TRBJ2-7; 12 positions match TRBD1. Trimming at V came to 10 bases and at J to 6 bases, leaving 13 bases not matched to a gene. The CDR3 is 15 residues long. Looked up from germline, CDR1 is SNHLY and CDR2 is FYNNEI. CDR3 in DNA: TGTGCCACCACGATCACGGGACAGGGGGCTAGCGAGCAGTACTTC. Its translation: CATTITGQGASEQYF. Combining the CDR3 with reference TRBV2 and TRBJ2-7 gives the whole variable domain EPEVTQTPSHQVTQMGQEVILRCVPISNHLYFYWYRQILGQKVEFLVSFYNNEISEKSEIFDDQFSVERPDGSNFTLKIRSTKLEDSAMYFCATTITGQGASEQYFGPGTRLTVT.

This clone was seen only a few times. V and J are TRBV6-5 and TRBJ2-7, with D possibly matching TRBD2 (6 bases). This CDR3 is built from 14 residues. Trimming removed 8 bases at V and 8 bases at J, with 22 bases between. Per germline, CDR1 MNHEY and CDR2 SVGAGI. The CDR3 nucleotides read TGTGCCAGCGATGAATTGGGACTCCTCTTGAAGCAGTACTTC. Residues: CASDELGLLLKQYF.